The 23 T cell receptor beta chains below come from one sample, sequenced in a study of regulatory T cells in long-lasting Graves disease. Construction of TCR beta libraries relied on iRepertoire HTBI primers and on Arm-PCR targeting CDR3 regions. TCRdb processed the multiplex PCR reads anew with MiXCR; each CDR3 protein has one entry. The data hold about 430,000 distinct CDR3 sequences, with 21% observed a single time. Time point: persistent/refractory GD, antithyroid drugs over 5 years with positive TRAb. After RNA was extracted from PBMCs, the TCR library was made from it. This material consisted of peripheral blood mononuclear cells (PBMCs), taken when the disease was refractory, from a patient treated with antithyroid drugs. The receptors here all came from a female donor with Graves disease.

In its sample, this clonotype was seen many times. The V call is TRBV3-1, the J call TRBJ2-5; D is perhaps TRBD1 or TRBD2 (5 bases each). The CDR3 covers 15 residues. The germline gives CDR1 LGHDT, CDR2 YNNKEL (reference sequence). The germline V and J ends were trimmed by 6 bases and 4 bases, with 18 bases remaining between them. The CDR3 nucleotides are TGTGCCAGCAGTCCCGGGCCGGGTGGGACAGAGACCCAGTACTTC. This codes for CASSPGPGGTETQYF.

Many counts were recorded for this clonotype. The chain combines TRBV11-1 with TRBJ2-7; TRBD2 matches at 7 bases. V shed 5 bases and J 7 bases; nucleotides not matched to a gene: 11. The CDR3 extends over 14 amino acids. Germline CDR1 and CDR2: SGHAT and FQDESV (reference sequence). CDR3 nucleotide sequence: TGTGCCAGCAGCCCCTGGGGGGGATCGGGTGAGCAGTACTTC. Translating it yields CASSPWGGSGEQYF.

This clonotype was detected many times. The V and J genes are TRBV28 and TRBJ2-7; the D is unclear. The CDR3 is 14 residues long. From germline, CDR1 is MDHEN and CDR2 SYDVKM. V gave up 1 base and J gave up 3 bases, with 10 bases separating them. CDR3 DNA sequence: TGTGCCAGCAGTTTATTTCCAGGTGGCTACGAGCAGTACTTC. Its translation: CASSLFPGGYEQYF.

This clonotype has ten or more counts. The chain links TRBV27 to TRBJ1-1, with 8 bases identical to TRBD1. The germline CDR1 and CDR2 sequences are MNHEY and SMNVEV (reference sequence). Trimming at V came to 9 bases and at J to 5 bases, leaving 8 bases not matched to a gene. CDR3 size: 13 residues. CDR3 in DNA: TGTGCCAGTATTGGGACAGGTCGGACTGAAGCTTTCTTT. Its translation: CASIGTGRTEAFF.

V gene TRBV11-2 combines with J gene TRBJ2-3; D not certain. The CDR3 contains 15 residues. Germline V gene lookup returns CDR1 SGHAT and CDR2 FQNNGV. V shed 3 bases and J shed 0 bases, with 10 bases lying between them. CDR3: CASSFVPQSTDTQYF. In DNA form, the CDR3 reads TGTGCCAGCAGCTTCGTCCCCCAGAGCACAGATACGCAGTATTTT.

On this clonotype itself: A clone one base away is much larger, so this may be a read error. The chain employs TRBV7-9 and TRBJ2-2, with D maybe TRBD2 (6 bases). Germline V gives CDR1 SEHNR, CDR2 FQNEAQ (reference sequence). The CDR3 covers 16 residues. CDR3 DNA sequence: TGTGCCAGCAGCTCCTATTTCGGGGCCAACACCGGGGGGCTGTTTTTT. Protein product: CASSSYFGANTGGLFF.

The V and J genes are TRBV28 and TRBJ2-1, with TRBD2 identical over 14 bases. J gave up 4 bases and V 5 bases, and 7 bases lay outside the gene matches. The CDR3 is made up of 17 amino acids. Germline V gene lookup returns CDR1 MDHEN and CDR2 SYDVKM. The CDR3 DNA is TGTGCCAGCAGTCGACTAGCGGGAGGGAGATTGTACAATGAGCAGTTCTTC. Protein product: CASSRLAGGRLYNEQFF.

This clonotype was observed at least ten times. The chain is built from TRBV18 and TRBJ2-7, with D maybe TRBD2 (6 bases). The germline V gene has CDR1 KGHSH and CDR2 LQKENI. The length of the CDR3 is 12 residues. Trimming left V 2 bases short and J 6 bases short, with 8 bases between. The DNA for the CDR3 is TGTGCCAGCTCACCAGTGGGGGGCGAGCAGTACTTC. It translates to CASSPVGGEQYF. Full variable domain (rest looked up from reference TRBV18 and TRBJ2-7): NAGVMQNPRHLVRRRGQEARLRCSPMKGHSHVYWYRQLPEEGLKFMVYLQKENIIDESGMPKERFSAEFPKEGPSILRIQQVVRGDSAAYFCASSPVGGEQYFGPGTRLTVT.

CDR3 protein: CASSFDRTGGETQYF. In nucleotides, the CDR3 is TGTGCCAGCAGCTTCGACAGGACAGGGGGCGAGACCCAGTACTTC. The V and J genes are TRBV7-9 and TRBJ2-5; 11 bases map to TRBD1. The ends lost 3 bases at V and 5 bases at J; junction bases unmatched: 5. The CDR3 has 15 residues. Germline V CDR1 and CDR2: SEHNR, FQNEAQ (reference sequence). The full variable domain, in which reference TRBV7-9 and TRBJ2-5 provide the parts outside the CDR3, is DTGVSQNPRHKITKRGQNVTFRCDPISEHNRLYWYRQTLGQGPEFLTYFQNEAQLEKSRLLSDRFSAERPKGSFSTLEIQRTEQGDSAMYLCASSFDRTGGETQYFGPGTRLLVL.

V usage is TRBV24-1 and J usage is TRBJ2-2, with D uncertain. V was cut by 5 bases and J by 3 bases, with 12 bases left in between. Per the germline V gene, CDR1 is KGHDR and CDR2 is SFDVKD. CDR3 size: 15 residues. CDR3 protein: CATSAGVKDTGELFF. In DNA, the CDR3 is TGTGCCACCAGTGCTGGGGTGAAAGACACCGGGGAGCTGTTTTTT.

This clonotype was recorded a few times. The J gene is TRBJ2-2, the V gene TRBV5-4, with a tentative D call TRBD2 (6 bases). V lost 0 bases, J lost 4 bases, and 13 bases lay in between. Germline values: CDR1 SGHNT, CDR2 YYREEE (reference sequence). This CDR3 is 16 amino acids long. CDR3 in amino acids: CASSLVLGSGTGELFF. The CDR3 DNA reads TGTGCCAGCAGCTTGGTACTCGGGAGTGGCACCGGGGAGCTGTTTTTT.

This clonotype was observed at least ten times. The rearrangement uses TRBV6-1 and TRBJ2-2; 9 bases are shared with TRBD1. This CDR3 region has 15 residues. V shed 6 bases and J 5 bases; nucleotides not matched to a gene: 7. Germline V gene lookup returns CDR1 MNHNS and CDR2 SASEGT. The CDR3 coding sequence is TGTGCCAGCAGGTTCGGGACAGGGCGGACCGGGGAGCTGTTTTTT. The encoded protein is CASRFGTGRTGELFF.

The chain couples TRBV5-1 to TRBJ2-1; weak D call: TRBD2 (5 bases). The V end was cut by 7 bases, the J end by 10 bases, with 18 bases between. The CDR3 totals 13 residues. In germline, CDR1 is SGHRS, CDR2 YFSETQ. The CDR3 reads CASARGRGLEQFF. In DNA, the CDR3 is TGCGCCAGCGCAAGAGGTAGAGGACTCGAGCAGTTCTTC.

This clonotype has at least ten counts. The chain recombines TRBV20-1 with TRBJ1-1, with D unresolved. V was cut by 7 bases and J by 3 bases, with 12 bases left in between. The germline CDR1 and CDR2 sequences are DFQATT and SNEGSKA (reference sequence). This CDR3 region has 12 residues. CDR3 protein: CSVRFGYTEAFF. In DNA form, the CDR3 reads TGCAGTGTCAGGTTCGGTTACACTGAAGCTTTCTTT.

This clonotype appeared a few times. The chain is built from TRBV29-1 and TRBJ2-6, with 9 bases lining up with TRBD1. The CDR3 totals 15 residues. Germline V CDR1 and CDR2: SQVTM, ANQGSEA. Trimming took 6 bases from V and 0 from J; bases not matched to a gene: 3. CDR3 sequence reads: CSVGQGSSGANVLTF. The CDR3 DNA sequence: TGCAGCGTCGGACAGGGGTCCTCTGGGGCCAACGTCCTGACTTTC.

The chain uses TRBV6-1 and TRBJ2-5, with 8 positions matching TRBD2. Germline CDR1 is MNHNS and CDR2 is SASEGT. CDR3 size: 13 residues. Germline trimming cut 6 bases from V and 3 bases from J; bases unmatched to any gene: 3. CDR3: CASSAAGEETQYF. The CDR3 nucleotides read TGTGCCAGCAGCGCAGCGGGAGAAGAGACCCAGTACTTC.

The table lists this clonotype with many counts. The chain joins TRBV2 to TRBJ2-5, with a possible D match to TRBD2 (5 bases). Germline V lookup: CDR1 SNHLY, CDR2 FYNNEI. V lost 7 bases and J lost 4, with 16 bases in between. This CDR3 has 14 amino acids. DNA of the CDR3: TGTGCCAGCATAAGAGGGAATTCGCGAGAGACCCAGTACTTC. Translating it yields CASIRGNSRETQYF.

This clonotype was counted ten times or more. The chain carries TRBV28 and TRBJ1-5; a weak D match, TRBD1 (6 bases). CDR1 is MDHEN, CDR2 SYDVKM, per germline. This CDR3 has 16 residues. The ends were cut back, 0 bases at V and 0 bases at J, with 9 bases in the middle. This chain's CDR3 is CASSLWSQGSNQPQHF. Here the CDR3 DNA reads TGTGCCAGCAGTTTATGGTCACAGGGTAGCAATCAGCCCCAGCATTTT. The full variable domain, in which reference TRBV28 and TRBJ1-5 provide the parts outside the CDR3, is DVKVTQSSRYLVKRTGEKVFLECVQDMDHENMFWYRQDPGLGLRLIYFSYDVKMKEKGDIPEGYSVSREKKERFSLILESASTNQTSMYLCASSLWSQGSNQPQHFGDGTRLSIL.

This clonotype has ten or more counts. The CDR3: CASRRGELFF. In DNA form, the CDR3 reads TGTGCCAGCAGACGCGGGGAGCTGTTTTTT. This sequence joins TRBV2 and TRBJ2-2; D call uncertain. V was cut by 6 bases and J by 7 bases, with 3 bases left in between. Germline lookup yields CDR1 SNHLY and CDR2 FYNNEI. The CDR3 totals 10 residues. Variable domain in full (rest from reference TRBV2 and TRBJ2-2): EPEVTQTPSHQVTQMGQEVILRCVPISNHLYFYWYRQILGQKVEFLVSFYNNEISEKSEIFDDQFSVERPDGSNFTLKIRSTKLEDSAMYFCASRRGELFFGEGSRLTVL.

This clonotype was seen repeatedly, ten times or more. This sequence joins TRBV6-9 and TRBJ2-7, with D possibly being TRBD1 or TRBD2 (5 bases each). Trimming pared 3 bases from V and 3 bases from J, leaving 18 bases between. The CDR3 length is 16 residues. CDR1 and CDR2 (germline): MNHGY, SVAAGI. In DNA form, the CDR3 reads TGTGCCAGCAGTTACTCAGGCTATTCGAGGGGCTACGAGCAGTACTTC. It codes for CASSYSGYSRGYEQYF.

In this sample, this clonotype turned up many times. This chain joins TRBV20-1 and TRBJ1-1; weak D call: TRBD1 (6 bases). The germline gives CDR1 DFQATT, CDR2 SNEGSKA (reference sequence). Trimming cost V 1 base and J 11 bases, with 20 bases left between them. The CDR3 consists of 14 residues. CDR3 DNA sequence: TGCAGTGCTAGAGTTGGTCAGGGGACTCCCGGTGCTTTCTTT. This encodes CSARVGQGTPGAFF.

Concerning this clonotype: A much larger clone differs from this one at a single base, so this may be a read error. The chain couples TRBV6-1 to TRBJ2-7; D is uncertain. CDR1 is MNHNS, CDR2 SASEGT, per germline. Trimming removed 6 bases from V and 6 bases from J, with 9 bases in between. The CDR3 covers 11 residues. CDR3 in DNA: TGTGCCAGCAGACTCAGTTCCGAGCAGTACTTC. Its translation is CASRLSSEQYF.

This clonotype has just one count. The gene calls are TRBV5-7 and TRBJ2-5; D is unresolved. TRBV5-7 is flagged as an ORF with uncertain function. Trimming took off 0 bases at V and 5 bases at J, with 17 bases between the two ends. CDR3 length: 16 residues. The CDR3 sequence is CASSLALPRPMETQYF. The CDR3 DNA sequence: TGTGCCAGCAGCTTGGCTCTGCCCAGGCCGATGGAGACCCAGTACTTC.